The 3 T cell receptor beta chains listed next were all sequenced from one sample in a study of blood T cell repertoires in COVID-19. Sequencing used immunoSEQ multiplex PCR; TCRdb keeps in-frame clones, though not all of them. This sample has roughly 500,000 clones, with about 88% found just once. Sequences were obtained from peripheral blood. These receptors all stem from a man aged 18 to 35 with COVID-19, enrolled during active disease.

This clone was seen a single time. The chain recombines TRBV7-3 with TRBJ2-1; the match to TRBD2 covers 13 bases. The V gene end was trimmed by 1 base and the J gene end by 9 bases; junction bases not matched to a gene: 9. Germline CDR1 is SGHTA and CDR2 is FQGTGA. The CDR3 contains 17 residues. CDR3 in amino acids: CASSLKPGTSGIAEQFF. CDR3 in DNA: TGTGCCAGCAGCTTAAAACCAGGGACTAGCGGGATAGCTGAGCAGTTCTTC.

This rearrangement joins TRBV27 to TRBJ2-2, with D hard to call. Trimming removed 1 base from V and 3 bases from J, with 9 bases in between. Germline assignment: CDR1 MNHEY and CDR2 SMNVEV (reference sequence). The CDR3 contains 15 residues. The CDR3 nucleotides read TGTGCCAGCAGTTTATTGACACACTACACCGGGGAGCTGTTTTTT. Protein sequence: CASSLLTHYTGELFF.

This chain links TRBV3-1 (or the pseudogene TRBV3-2) with TRBJ1-1; 7 positions match TRBD1. CDR3 length equals 14 residues. CDR1 LGHDT and CDR2 YNNKEL come from the germline V gene (reference sequence). The ends lost 0 bases at V and 4 bases at J; junction bases unmatched: 2. This CDR3 is CASSQDHRGTEAFF. CDR3 nucleotides: TGTGCCAGCAGCCAAGATCACAGGGGCACTGAAGCTTTCTTT.